The sequence of this TCR beta chain was determined in a study of T cell responses to AZD1222 COVID-19 vaccine. Study-wide results and limits: The reported proportion of spike-specific TCRs targeting unmutated variant regions was nearly half. Repertoires were obtained solely post-peak T cell response. Among those given AZD1222, only five or six were seropositive at baseline.

Points on this clone: Its cognate antigen is unknown.

The assay was immunoSEQ multiplex PCR, and TCRdb's table has in-frame clones only and misses some. The sample lists fewer than 150,000 clones; over 85% were seen once. The CDR3 loop spans 15 amino acids. The germline V gene encodes CDR1 SGHDN and CDR2 FVKESK. With V trimmed by 2 bases and J by 6 bases, 4 bases remained unmatched. This specimen was peripheral blood, taken on day 0 of AZD1222 vaccination. The chain combines TRBV14 with TRBJ2-2; TRBD2 aligns across 9 bases. This TCR derives from an adult in good health. The CDR3 is CASSQRSGGPGELFF. The CDR3 DNA reads TGTGCCAGCAGCCAAAGAAGCGGGGGGCCCGGGGAGCTGTTTTTT.